The 17 T cell receptor beta chains presented below share a single source sample, sequenced in a study of T cell changes during pregnancy in multiple sclerosis (dated by TCRdb to about 2019). Library preparation was by the immunoSEQ multiplex PCR assay. Held by TCRdb, this immuneACCESS table contains in-frame sequences only and omits some clones. Under half of the omission traces to an unresolved V gene where checked; the cause of the rest is unknown. The sample has about 40,000 clones on record, about 88% of them singletons. Roughly 1.2% of the sample is in the top ten clones. The sample was CD4+ T cells from peripheral blood mononuclear cells, taken in the second trimester of pregnancy. The receptors were sampled from a female donor with multiple sclerosis, enrolled in a pregnancy study.

V and J are TRBV19 and TRBJ1-1; a possible D gene is TRBD1 (6 bases). The CDR3 consists of 15 residues. V was trimmed by 3 bases and J by 0 bases, leaving 11 bases between them. Germline V CDR1 and CDR2: LNHDA, SQIVND (reference sequence). The CDR3 sequence is CASSMGAALNTEAFF. In nucleotides, the CDR3 is TGTGCCAGTAGTATGGGGGCAGCCCTGAACACTGAAGCTTTCTTT.

The chain recombines TRBV30 with TRBJ2-3, with 8 bases lining up with TRBD1. V gave up 5 bases and J gave up 3 bases; unmatched junction bases: 7. The CDR3 is 14 amino acids. Germline assignment: CDR1 GTSNPN and CDR2 SVGIG (reference sequence). DNA of the CDR3: TGTGCCTGGGACCGGACAGGGAGGACAGATACGCAGTATTTT. Translating it yields CAWDRTGRTDTQYF.

CDR3 nucleotide sequence: TGTGCCAGTAGCAGGACAGAGAGCTATGGCTACACCTTC. This sequence encodes CASSRTESYGYTF. This chain connects TRBV19 to TRBJ1-2, with D possibly TRBD1 on 6 matching bases. CDR1 and CDR2 from the germline V gene are LNHDA and SQIVND (reference sequence). This CDR3 contains 13 residues. V was cut by 6 bases and J by 4 bases, with 12 bases left in between.

The rearrangement links TRBV29-1 to TRBJ2-7; maybe TRBD1 (6 bases). Germline V CDR1 and CDR2: SQVTM, ANQGSEA. The V end was cut by 4 bases, the J end by 5 bases, with 21 bases between. The CDR3 consists of 15 residues. The CDR3 nucleotides are TGCAGCGTTGTTGGGACACCAAACAGGGCCCACGAGCAGTACTTC. Its translation is CSVVGTPNRAHEQYF.

The rearrangement links TRBV5-1 to TRBJ2-1; the match to TRBD2 covers 13 bases. CDR1 and CDR2 from the germline V gene are SGHRS and YFSETQ. CDR3 length equals 17 residues. V was pared by 0 bases and J by 8 bases, with 8 bases of the junction left unmatched. For the CDR3, the DNA is TGCGCCAGCAGCTTGGGGGGGGGACTAGCGGGAATGGATGAGCAGTTCTTC. It encodes CASSLGGGLAGMDEQFF.

The genes are TRBV2 and TRBJ2-2, with TRBD1 matching 7 bases. The germline V gene encodes CDR1 SNHLY and CDR2 FYNNEI. CDR3 length: 14 residues. J gave up 5 bases and V 5 bases, and 5 bases lay outside the gene matches. The CDR3 protein is CASSSDRMTGELFF. The CDR3 coding sequence is TGTGCCAGCAGTTCGGACAGGATGACCGGGGAGCTGTTTTTT.

The J gene is TRBJ1-1, the V gene TRBV19; TRBD1 aligns across 9 bases. V was pared by 3 bases and J by 0 bases, with 2 bases of the junction left unmatched. CDR1 and CDR2 (germline): LNHDA, SQIVND (reference sequence). The CDR3 loop spans 15 amino acids. CDR3 sequence: CASSMGQGMNTEAFF. DNA of the CDR3: TGTGCCAGTAGTATGGGACAGGGCATGAACACTGAAGCTTTCTTT.

The CDR3 here is CASQRERSTEQYF. CDR3 in DNA: TGTGCCAGCCAGCGGGAGCGTTCTACCGAGCAGTACTTC. The rearrangement joins TRBV6-5 to TRBJ2-7; 8 bases map to TRBD2. Germline V lookup: CDR1 MNHEY, CDR2 SVGAGI. This CDR3 has 13 residues. V lost 8 bases to trimming and J lost 6 bases; unmatched junction nucleotides: 9.

This chain joins TRBV19 and TRBJ2-5; 7 bases fit TRBD1. Losses at the gene ends were 5 bases for V and 4 bases for J; bases not matched to a gene: 7. This CDR3 contains 14 residues. The V gene's germline CDR1 is LNHDA and CDR2 SQIVND (reference sequence). The CDR3 DNA reads as TGTGCCAGTAGTCTCTCGACAGGGAGAGAGACCCAGTACTTC. This gives the protein CASSLSTGRETQYF.

Here the CDR3 DNA reads TGCGCCAGCGGACAGGGTTTTAGCTCCTACAATGAGCAGTTCTTC. It yields the protein CASGQGFSSYNEQFF. This rearrangement joins TRBV10-1 to TRBJ2-1; TRBD1 agrees at 8 bases. Germline V gives CDR1 WNHNN, CDR2 SYGVQD (reference sequence). Trimming removed 8 bases from V and 0 bases from J; junction bases left unmatched: 6. The CDR3 is made up of 15 amino acids.

The chain is built from TRBV7-9 and TRBJ2-1; 13 bases line up with TRBD2. This CDR3 region has 17 residues. The J segment lost 7 bases and the V segment lost 11 bases, leaving 17 bases of the junction unmatched. Germline CDR1 is SEHNR and CDR2 is FQNEAQ (reference sequence). CDR3 sequence (DNA): TGTGCCCATTACCCTTCCCTACTAGCGGGAGGGTGGAATGAGCAGTTCTTC. This sequence encodes CAHYPSLLAGGWNEQFF.

Here the CDR3 reads CASSPSGSIHEQYF. The CDR3 DNA reads as TGTGCCAGCAGTCCTAGCGGGAGTATCCACGAGCAGTACTTC. The chain joins TRBV11-2 to TRBJ2-7; 10 nucleotides agree with TRBD2. Per germline, CDR1 SGHAT and CDR2 FQNNGV. CDR3 length equals 14 residues. Trimming took 6 bases from V and 5 from J; bases not matched to a gene: 7. The variable domain in full, completed from reference TRBV11-2 and TRBJ2-7, reads EAGVAQSPRYKIIEKRQSVAFWCNPISGHATLYWYQQILGQGPKLLIQFQNNGVVDDSQLPKDRFSAERLKGVDSTLKIQPAKLEDSAVYLCASSPSGSIHEQYFGPGTRLTVT.

Only a few counts were recorded for this clone. This rearrangement joins TRBV2 to TRBJ2-1; unclear D gene. Germline assignment: CDR1 SNHLY and CDR2 FYNNEI. CDR3 size: 13 residues. V was trimmed by 7 bases and J by 3 bases, leaving 10 bases between them. The CDR3 sequence is CASTAGGYNEQFF. As DNA, the CDR3 is TGTGCCAGCACGGCCGGCGGCTACAATGAGCAGTTCTTC. Drawing the rest from reference TRBV2 and TRBJ2-1, the complete variable domain is EPEVTQTPSHQVTQMGQEVILRCVPISNHLYFYWYRQILGQKVEFLVSFYNNEISEKSEIFDDQFSVERPDGSNFTLKIRSTKLEDSAMYFCASTAGGYNEQFFGPGTRLTVL.

This chain uses TRBV28 with TRBJ1-4; a weak D match, TRBD1 (6 bases). Germline CDR1 is MDHEN and CDR2 is SYDVKM. The CDR3 runs to 15 residues. Between the trimmed V and J ends, which lost 5 bases and 7 bases, there was a span of 17 bases. The CDR3 DNA follows: TGTGCCAGCAGTGCGTTCCAGGGGATGGGTGAAAAACTGTTTTTT. Its translation is CASSAFQGMGEKLFF.

The V call is TRBV5-1, the J call TRBJ1-2, with 10 bases lining up with TRBD1. Trimming took 0 bases from V and 4 from J; bases not matched to a gene: 3. CDR3 length equals 15 residues. Germline CDR1 is SGHRS and CDR2 is YFSETQ. CDR3 residues: CASSLEGQGSYGYTF. The CDR3 DNA is TGCGCCAGCAGCTTGGAGGGACAGGGGAGCTATGGCTACACCTTC.

The CDR3 is CASSFPPPSGRGYNEQFF. The CDR3 DNA reads TGTGCCAGCAGTTTCCCCCCACCTTCAGGCAGGGGGTACAATGAGCAGTTCTTC. This rearrangement joins TRBV28 to TRBJ2-1, with TRBD1 matching over 7 bases. This CDR3 has 18 residues. Germline CDR1 reads MDHEN; CDR2 reads SYDVKM. The V gene end was trimmed by 3 bases and the J gene end by 4 bases; junction bases not matched to a gene: 15. The full variable domain, in which reference TRBV28 and TRBJ2-1 provide the parts outside the CDR3, is DVKVTQSSRYLVKRTGEKVFLECVQDMDHENMFWYRQDPGLGLRLIYFSYDVKMKEKGDIPEGYSVSREKKERFSLILESASTNQTSMYLCASSFPPPSGRGYNEQFFGPGTRLTVL.

The rearrangement uses TRBV28 and TRBJ1-5, with D unresolved. Germline CDR1 is MDHEN and CDR2 is SYDVKM. V lost 7 bases, J lost 7 bases, and 14 bases lay in between. The CDR3 loop spans 13 amino acids. CDR3 region: CASTLEMQQPQHF. The CDR3 DNA is TGTGCCAGCACCCTCGAGATGCAACAGCCCCAGCATTTT. The whole variable domain, remainder taken from reference TRBV28 and TRBJ1-5, is DVKVTQSSRYLVKRTGEKVFLECVQDMDHENMFWYRQDPGLGLRLIYFSYDVKMKEKGDIPEGYSVSREKKERFSLILESASTNQTSMYLCASTLEMQQPQHFGDGTRLSIL.